This TCR beta chain appears in the sequencing data of a study of blood T cell repertoires in COVID-19. Original data processing: The assay estimated nucleated cells by amplifying reference gene primers. TCRdb's table, derived via immunoSEQ multiplex PCR, lists solely in-frame clones and lacks some. V and J calls and clone size are those listed in that table; D and trimming were worked out from the DNA. The sample consists of 200,000 to 250,000 clones, about 80% of them appearing once. This CDR3 has 15 amino acids. Germline trimming cut 3 bases from V and 4 bases from J; bases unmatched to any gene: 7.

Input material: peripheral blood. The chain joins TRBV5-7 to TRBJ2-5, with 9 positions matching TRBD1. TRBV5-7 falls under the ORF class, with uncertain function. The TCR was taken from a woman older than 75 with COVID-19, enrolled during active disease. The DNA for the CDR3 is TGTGCCAGCAGCTCCCGGACAGGGGCTGGAGAGACCCAGTACTTC. The encoded protein is CASSSRTGAGETQYF.